This TCR beta chain was found in a study of identical twins. TCRdb redid the calling of the 5' RACE reads with MiXCR, one entry per CDR3 protein. The sample yields nearly 650,000 distinct CDR3 sequences, just over 7% seen once. Germline V gene sequence: CDR1 MGHRA, CDR2 YSYEKL. The CDR3 has 17 amino acids. After removal of 1 base from V and 6 bases from J, the junction contained 7 bases not matched to a gene. This clonotype was observed many times. This same sample was also part of a study on yellow fever vaccine responses in identical twins.

The receptor was isolated from a woman under 30 in good health. Source material: PBMCs. The chain recombines TRBV4-1 with TRBJ2-1; 12 bases map to TRBD2. The DNA of the CDR3 is TGCGCCAGCAGCCAAGGGCTAGCGGGGGGGTCTTCCAATGAGCAGTTCTTC. It specifies CASSQGLAGGSSNEQFF.